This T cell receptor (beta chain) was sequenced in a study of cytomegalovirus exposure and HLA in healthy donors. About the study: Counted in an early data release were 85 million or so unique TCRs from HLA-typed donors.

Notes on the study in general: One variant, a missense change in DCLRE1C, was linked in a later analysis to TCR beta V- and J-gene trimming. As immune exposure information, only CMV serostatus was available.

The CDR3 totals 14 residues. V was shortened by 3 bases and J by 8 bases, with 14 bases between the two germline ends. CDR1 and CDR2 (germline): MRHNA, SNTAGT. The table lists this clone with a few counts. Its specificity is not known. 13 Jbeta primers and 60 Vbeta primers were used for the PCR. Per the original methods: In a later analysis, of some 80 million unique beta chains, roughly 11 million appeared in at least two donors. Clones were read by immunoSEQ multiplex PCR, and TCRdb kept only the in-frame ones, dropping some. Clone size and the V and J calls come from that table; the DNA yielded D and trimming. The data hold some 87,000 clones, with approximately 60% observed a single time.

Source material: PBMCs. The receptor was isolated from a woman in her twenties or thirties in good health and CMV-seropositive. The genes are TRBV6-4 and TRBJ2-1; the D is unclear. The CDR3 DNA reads TGTGCCAGCAGTGAAGGTCTAGATTCCCATGAGCAGTTCTTC. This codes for CASSEGLDSHEQFF.